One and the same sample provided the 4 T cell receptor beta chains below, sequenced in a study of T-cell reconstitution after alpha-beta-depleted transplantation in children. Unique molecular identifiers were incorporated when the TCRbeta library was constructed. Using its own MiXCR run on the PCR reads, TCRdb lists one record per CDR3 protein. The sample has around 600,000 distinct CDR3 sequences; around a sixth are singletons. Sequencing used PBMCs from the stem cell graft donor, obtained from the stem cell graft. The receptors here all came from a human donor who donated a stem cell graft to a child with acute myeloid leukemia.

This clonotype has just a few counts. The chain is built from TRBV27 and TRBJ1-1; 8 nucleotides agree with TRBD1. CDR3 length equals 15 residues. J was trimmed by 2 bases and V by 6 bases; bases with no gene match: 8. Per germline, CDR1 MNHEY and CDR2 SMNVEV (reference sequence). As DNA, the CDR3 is TGTGCCAGCAGAAACGACAGGGGATATAACACTGAAGCTTTCTTT. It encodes CASRNDRGYNTEAFF.

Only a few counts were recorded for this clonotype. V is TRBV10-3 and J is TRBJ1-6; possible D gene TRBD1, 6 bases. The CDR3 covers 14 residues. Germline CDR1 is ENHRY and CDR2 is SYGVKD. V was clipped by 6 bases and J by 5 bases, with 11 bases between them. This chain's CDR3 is CAIRVTGNNSPLHF. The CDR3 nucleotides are TGTGCCATCAGAGTAACAGGGAATAATTCACCCCTCCACTTT.

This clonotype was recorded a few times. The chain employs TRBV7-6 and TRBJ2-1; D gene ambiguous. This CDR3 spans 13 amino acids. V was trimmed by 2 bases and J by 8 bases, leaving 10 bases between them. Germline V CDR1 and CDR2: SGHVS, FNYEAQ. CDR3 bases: TGTGCCAGCAGCTTATATCAAGGCTATGAGCAGTTCTTC. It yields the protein CASSLYQGYEQFF.

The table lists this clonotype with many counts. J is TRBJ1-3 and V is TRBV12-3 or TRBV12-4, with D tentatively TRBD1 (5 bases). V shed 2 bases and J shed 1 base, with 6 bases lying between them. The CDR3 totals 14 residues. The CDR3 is CASSLRGSGNTIYF. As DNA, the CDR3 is TGTGCCAGCAGTTTAAGGGGTTCTGGAAACACCATATATTTT.